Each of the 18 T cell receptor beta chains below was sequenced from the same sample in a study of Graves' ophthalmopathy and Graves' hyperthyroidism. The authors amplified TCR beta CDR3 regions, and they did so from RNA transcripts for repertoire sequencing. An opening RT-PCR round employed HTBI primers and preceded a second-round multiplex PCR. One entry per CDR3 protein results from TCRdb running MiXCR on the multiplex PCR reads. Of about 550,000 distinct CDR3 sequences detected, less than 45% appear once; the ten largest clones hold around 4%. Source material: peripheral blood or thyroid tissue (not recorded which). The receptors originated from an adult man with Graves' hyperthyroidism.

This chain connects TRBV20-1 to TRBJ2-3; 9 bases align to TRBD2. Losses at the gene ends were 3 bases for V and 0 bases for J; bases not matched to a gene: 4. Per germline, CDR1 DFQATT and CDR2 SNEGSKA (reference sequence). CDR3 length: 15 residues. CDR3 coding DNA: TGCAGTGCTAGGACTAGCGGAGCTAGCACAGATACGCAGTATTTT. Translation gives CSARTSGASTDTQYF.

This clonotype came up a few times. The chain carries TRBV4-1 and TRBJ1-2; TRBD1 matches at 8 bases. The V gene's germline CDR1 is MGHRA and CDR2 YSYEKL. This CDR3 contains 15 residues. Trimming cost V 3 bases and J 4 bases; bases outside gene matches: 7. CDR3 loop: CASSHPPGGIYGYTF. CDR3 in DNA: TGCGCCAGCAGCCACCCTCCAGGGGGCATCTATGGCTACACCTTC.

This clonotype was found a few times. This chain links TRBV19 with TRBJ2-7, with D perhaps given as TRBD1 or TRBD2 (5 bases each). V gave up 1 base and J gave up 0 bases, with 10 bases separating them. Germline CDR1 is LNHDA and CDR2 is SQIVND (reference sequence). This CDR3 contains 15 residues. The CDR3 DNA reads TGTGCCAGTAGTATAGCTGAGGGGACCTCCTACGAGCAGTACTTC. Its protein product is CASSIAEGTSYEQYF.

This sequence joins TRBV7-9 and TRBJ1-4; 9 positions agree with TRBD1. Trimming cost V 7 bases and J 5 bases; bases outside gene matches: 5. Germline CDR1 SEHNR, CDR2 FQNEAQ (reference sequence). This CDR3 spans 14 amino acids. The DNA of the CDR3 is TGTGCCAGCACATTAGGGACAGGGAATGAAAAACTGTTTTTT. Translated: CASTLGTGNEKLFF.

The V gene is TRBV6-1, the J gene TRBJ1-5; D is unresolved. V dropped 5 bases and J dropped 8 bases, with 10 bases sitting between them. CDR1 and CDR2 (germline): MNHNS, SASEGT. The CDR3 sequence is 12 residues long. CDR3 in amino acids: CASSPLHEPQHF. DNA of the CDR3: TGTGCCAGCAGTCCACTTCATGAGCCCCAGCATTTT.

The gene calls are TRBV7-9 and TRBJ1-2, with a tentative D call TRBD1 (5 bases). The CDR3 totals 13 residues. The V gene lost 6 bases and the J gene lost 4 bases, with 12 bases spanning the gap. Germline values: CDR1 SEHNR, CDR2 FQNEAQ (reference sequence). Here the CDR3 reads CASSAGRFYGYTF. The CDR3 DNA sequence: TGTGCCAGCAGTGCGGGACGGTTCTATGGCTACACCTTC.

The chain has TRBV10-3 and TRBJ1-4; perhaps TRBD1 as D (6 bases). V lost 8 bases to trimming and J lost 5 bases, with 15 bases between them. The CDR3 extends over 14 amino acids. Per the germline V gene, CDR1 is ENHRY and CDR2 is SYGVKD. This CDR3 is CAIGTGSSNEKLFF. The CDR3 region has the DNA TGTGCCATCGGTACAGGGTCATCGAATGAAAAACTGTTTTTT.

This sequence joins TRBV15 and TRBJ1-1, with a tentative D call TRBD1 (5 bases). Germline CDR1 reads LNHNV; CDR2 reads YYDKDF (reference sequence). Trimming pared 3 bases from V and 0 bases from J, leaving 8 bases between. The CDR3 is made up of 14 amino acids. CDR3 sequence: CATSRGRVNTEAFF. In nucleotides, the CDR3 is TGTGCCACCAGCAGGGGACGTGTGAACACTGAAGCTTTCTTT.

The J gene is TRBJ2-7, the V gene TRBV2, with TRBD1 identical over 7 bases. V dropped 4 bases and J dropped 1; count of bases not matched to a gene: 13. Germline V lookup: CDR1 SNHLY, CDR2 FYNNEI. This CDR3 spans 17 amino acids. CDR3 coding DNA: TGTGCCAGCAGTGCTTGGGACAGCTCCACTTTTTCCTACGAGCAGTACTTC. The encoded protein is CASSAWDSSTFSYEQYF. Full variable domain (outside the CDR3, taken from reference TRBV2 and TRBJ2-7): EPEVTQTPSHQVTQMGQEVILRCVPISNHLYFYWYRQILGQKVEFLVSFYNNEISEKSEIFDDQFSVERPDGSNFTLKIRSTKLEDSAMYFCASSAWDSSTFSYEQYFGPGTRLTVT.

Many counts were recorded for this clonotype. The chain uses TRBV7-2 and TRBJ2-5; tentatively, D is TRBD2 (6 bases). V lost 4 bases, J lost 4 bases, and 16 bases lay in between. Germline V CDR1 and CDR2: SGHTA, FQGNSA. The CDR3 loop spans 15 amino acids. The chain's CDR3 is CASSSKRGGVETQYF. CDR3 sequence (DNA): TGTGCCAGCAGCTCCAAAAGAGGAGGGGTAGAGACCCAGTACTTC.

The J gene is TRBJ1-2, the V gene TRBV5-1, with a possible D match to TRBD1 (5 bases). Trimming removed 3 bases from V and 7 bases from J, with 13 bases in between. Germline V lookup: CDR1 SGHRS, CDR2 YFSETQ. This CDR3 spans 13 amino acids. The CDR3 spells CASSSQGSGGYTF. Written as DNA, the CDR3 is TGCGCCAGCAGCTCCCAGGGTAGTGGTGGCTACACCTTC.

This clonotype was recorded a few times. For the CDR3, the DNA is TGTGCTAGTGGTTTGGGGACGGCGGCCGGGGAGCTGTTTTTT. Translating gives CASGLGTAAGELFF. V and J are TRBV12-5 and TRBJ2-2, with D hard to call. CDR3 length: 14 residues. In germline, CDR1 is LGHNT, CDR2 FRNRAP. V was clipped by 1 base and J by 6 bases, with 9 bases between them.

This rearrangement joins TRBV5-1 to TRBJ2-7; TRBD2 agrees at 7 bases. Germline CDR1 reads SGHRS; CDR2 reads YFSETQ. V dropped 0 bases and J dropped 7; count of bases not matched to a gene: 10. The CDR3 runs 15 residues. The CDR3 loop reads CASSLGGRNLDEQYF. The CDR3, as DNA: TGCGCCAGCAGCTTGGGCGGGAGAAATTTGGATGAGCAGTACTTC.

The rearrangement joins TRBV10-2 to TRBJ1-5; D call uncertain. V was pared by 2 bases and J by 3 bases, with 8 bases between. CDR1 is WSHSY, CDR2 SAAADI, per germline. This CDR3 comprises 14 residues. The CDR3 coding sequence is TGCGCCAGCAGTGAGATAGGCCACAATCAGCCCCAGCATTTT. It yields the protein CASSEIGHNQPQHF.

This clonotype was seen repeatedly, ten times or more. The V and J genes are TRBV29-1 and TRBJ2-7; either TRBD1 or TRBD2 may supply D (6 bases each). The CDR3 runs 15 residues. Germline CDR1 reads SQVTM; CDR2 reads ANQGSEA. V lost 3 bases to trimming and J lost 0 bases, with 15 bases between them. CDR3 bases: TGCAGCGTTGATAGGGGGGACGGACACTCCTACGAGCAGTACTTC. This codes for CSVDRGDGHSYEQYF.

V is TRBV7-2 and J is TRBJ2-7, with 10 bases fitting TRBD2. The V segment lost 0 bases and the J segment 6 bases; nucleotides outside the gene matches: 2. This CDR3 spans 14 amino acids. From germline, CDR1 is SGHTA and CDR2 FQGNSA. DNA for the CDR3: TGTGCCAGCAGCTTAGCGCTAGCGGGAGCCGAGCAGTACTTC. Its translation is CASSLALAGAEQYF.

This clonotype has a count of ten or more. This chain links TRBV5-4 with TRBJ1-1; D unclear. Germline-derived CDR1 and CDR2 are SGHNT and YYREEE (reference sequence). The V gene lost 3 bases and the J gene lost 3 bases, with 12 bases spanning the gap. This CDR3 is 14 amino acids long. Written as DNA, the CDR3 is TGTGCCAGCAGCTCCCTGACCGTAGACACTGAAGCTTTCTTT. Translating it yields CASSSLTVDTEAFF.

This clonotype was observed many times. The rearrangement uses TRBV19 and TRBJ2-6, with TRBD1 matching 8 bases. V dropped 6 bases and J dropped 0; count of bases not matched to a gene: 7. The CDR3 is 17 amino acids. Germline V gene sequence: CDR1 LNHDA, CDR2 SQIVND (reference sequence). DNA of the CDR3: TGTGCCAGTAGCGCAGGGGGCTTGAGCTCTGGGGCCAACGTCCTGACTTTC. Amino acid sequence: CASSAGGLSSGANVLTF.